This T cell receptor (beta chain) was sequenced for a study of T cell repertoires in aging, cancer and after chemotherapy. Study at large: Six age groups, ranging from 30 or younger to 70 or older, included the donors. Study conclusions and caveats: Across the chemotherapy interval, each cancer cohort showed higher median generation probability, suggesting thymic rebound. Healthy donors lost TCR diversity with age mainly through richness, cancer patients through richness and evenness. Age-matched healthy donors had significantly more diverse, less clonal blood TCR repertoires than untreated cancer patients.

Peripheral blood genomic DNA, not sorted cells or RNA, was the template. The V gene lost 1 base and the J gene lost 6 bases, with 16 bases spanning the gap. CDR3 size: 15 residues. CDR1 is SGHTA, CDR2 FQGNSA, per germline. About this clonotype: Its antigen is still unknown.

Multiplex touch-down PCR with TRB-A/B primers amplified rearranged V-D-J TRB sequences. Each CDR3 protein gets one entry after TCRdb re-called the multiplex PCR reads with MiXCR. The data contain fewer than 12,000 distinct CDR3 sequences, roughly a third of them singletons. Material: blood. The receptor comes from a human donor in good health. The gene calls are TRBV7-2 and TRBJ2-7, with D possibly being TRBD1 (6 bases). The DNA of the CDR3 is TGTGCCAGCAGCTTAGTGCCCGGGACAAATGGCGAGCAGTACTTC. This encodes CASSLVPGTNGEQYF.